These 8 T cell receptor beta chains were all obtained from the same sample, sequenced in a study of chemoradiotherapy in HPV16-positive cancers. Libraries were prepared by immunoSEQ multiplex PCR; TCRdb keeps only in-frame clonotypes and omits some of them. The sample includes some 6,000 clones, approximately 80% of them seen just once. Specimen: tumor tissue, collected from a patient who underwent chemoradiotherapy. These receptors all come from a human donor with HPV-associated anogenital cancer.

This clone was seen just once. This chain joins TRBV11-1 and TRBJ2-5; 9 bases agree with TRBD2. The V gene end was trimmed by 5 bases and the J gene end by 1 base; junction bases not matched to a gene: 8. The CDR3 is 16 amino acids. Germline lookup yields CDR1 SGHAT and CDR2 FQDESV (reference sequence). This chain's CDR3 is CASSPPLAGRQETQYF. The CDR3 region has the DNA TGTGCCAGCAGCCCCCCGCTAGCGGGGCGCCAAGAGACCCAGTACTTC.

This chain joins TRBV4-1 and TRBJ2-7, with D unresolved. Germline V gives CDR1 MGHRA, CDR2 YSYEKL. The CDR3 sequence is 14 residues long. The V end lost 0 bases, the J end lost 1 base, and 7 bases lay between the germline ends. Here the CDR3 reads CASSQDGSSYEQYF. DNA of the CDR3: TGCGCCAGCAGCCAAGATGGATCTTCCTACGAGCAGTACTTC.

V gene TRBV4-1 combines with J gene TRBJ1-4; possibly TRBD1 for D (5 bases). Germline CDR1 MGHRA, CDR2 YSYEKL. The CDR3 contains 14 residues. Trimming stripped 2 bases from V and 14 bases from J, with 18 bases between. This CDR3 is CASSQNHDSTSLFF. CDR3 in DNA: TGCGCCAGCAGCCAAAACCACGACAGCACCTCTCTGTTTTTT.

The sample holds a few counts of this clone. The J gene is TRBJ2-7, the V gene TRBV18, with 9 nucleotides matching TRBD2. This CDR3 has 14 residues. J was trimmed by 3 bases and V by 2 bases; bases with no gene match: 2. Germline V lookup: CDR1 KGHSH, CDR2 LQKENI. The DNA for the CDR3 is TGTGCCAGCTCACCAATAGCGGGGGTCTACGAGCAGTACTTC. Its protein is CASSPIAGVYEQYF.

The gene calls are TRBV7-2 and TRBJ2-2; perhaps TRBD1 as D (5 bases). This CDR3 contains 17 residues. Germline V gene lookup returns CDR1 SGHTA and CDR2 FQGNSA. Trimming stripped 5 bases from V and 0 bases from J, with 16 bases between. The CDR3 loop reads CASSPVPMTANTGELFF. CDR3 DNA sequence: TGTGCCAGCAGCCCTGTCCCGATGACAGCGAACACCGGGGAGCTGTTTTTT. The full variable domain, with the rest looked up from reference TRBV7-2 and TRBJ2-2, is GAGVSQSPSNKVTEKGKDVELRCDPISGHTALYWYRQSLGQGLEFLIYFQGNSAPDKSGLPSDRFSAERTGGSVSTLTIQRTQQEDSAVYLCASSPVPMTANTGELFFGEGSRLTVL.

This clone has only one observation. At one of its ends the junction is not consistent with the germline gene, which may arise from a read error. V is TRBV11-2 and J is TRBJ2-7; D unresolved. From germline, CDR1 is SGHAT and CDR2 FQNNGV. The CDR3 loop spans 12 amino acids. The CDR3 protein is CTSSPSNYEQYF. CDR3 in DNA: TGTACCAGCAGTCCCTCCAACTACGAGCAGTACTTC.

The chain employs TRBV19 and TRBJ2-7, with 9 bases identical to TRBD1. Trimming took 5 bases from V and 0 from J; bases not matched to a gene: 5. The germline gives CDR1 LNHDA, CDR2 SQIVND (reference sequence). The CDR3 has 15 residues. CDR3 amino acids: CASSSRTGDSYEQYF. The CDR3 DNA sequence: TGTGCCAGTAGTTCCCGGACAGGGGACTCCTACGAGCAGTACTTC. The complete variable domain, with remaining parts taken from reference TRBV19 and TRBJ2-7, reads DGGITQSPKYLFRKEGQNVTLSCEQNLNHDAMYWYRQDPGQGLRLIYYSQIVNDFQKGDIAEGYSVSREKKESFPLTVTSAQKNPTAFYLCASSSRTGDSYEQYFGPGTRLTVT.

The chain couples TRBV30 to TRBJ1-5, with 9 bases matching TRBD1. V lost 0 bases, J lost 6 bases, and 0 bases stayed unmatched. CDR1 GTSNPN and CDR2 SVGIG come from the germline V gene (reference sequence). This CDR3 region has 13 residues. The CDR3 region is CAWSVQGAQPQHF. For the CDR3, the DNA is TGTGCCTGGAGTGTACAGGGGGCTCAGCCCCAGCATTTT.